One sample yielded the 17 T cell receptor beta chains listed below, sequenced in a study of T cells in Graves' hyperthyroidism and ophthalmopathy. Using RNA transcripts as the source, TCR beta CDR3 regions were amplified. First-round RT-PCR with HTBI primers amplified the TCR CDR3 region. MiXCR, run by TCRdb on the multiplex PCR reads, gives a single entry per CDR3 protein. The sample yields approximately 630,000 distinct CDR3 sequences, around 15% seen once. Sequenced material: blood. These receptors originate from a woman aged 25 to 45 with Graves' hyperthyroidism.

The J gene is TRBJ2-1, the V gene TRBV27, with 8 bases aligning to TRBD1. V lost 5 bases and J lost 8; bases outside the gene matches: 20. CDR1 is MNHEY and CDR2 is SMNVEV in the germline V gene (reference sequence). The CDR3 spans 18 residues. The CDR3 sequence is CASSLGDFWTGPGDEQFF. The DNA of the CDR3 is TGTGCCAGCAGTCTAGGGGACTTTTGGACAGGGCCGGGGGATGAGCAGTTCTTC.

This clonotype was picked up many times. The rearrangement joins TRBV7-8 to TRBJ2-7, with D maybe TRBD2 (5 bases). Germline V lookup: CDR1 SGHVS, CDR2 FQNEAQ. This CDR3 has 14 amino acids. Between the trimmed V and J ends, which lost 4 bases and 4 bases, there was a span of 14 bases. As DNA, the CDR3 is TGTGCCAGCAGCTCAGGACTCGGAATATACGAGCAGTACTTC. Translated: CASSSGLGIYEQYF.

This clonotype has a handful of counts. The V call is TRBV20-1, the J call TRBJ2-1; 10 nucleotides align to TRBD2. V was pared by 2 bases and J by 9 bases, with 10 bases of the junction left unmatched. The CDR3 is made up of 15 amino acids. The germline CDR1 and CDR2 sequences are DFQATT and SNEGSKA (reference sequence). The DNA of the CDR3 is TGCAGTGCTAGAAAAGCGGGAGGGTTCATCGGTGAGCAGTTCTTC. It encodes CSARKAGGFIGEQFF.

This clonotype was picked up many times. This sequence joins TRBV6-1 and TRBJ2-3; 9 bases are a match to TRBD2. From germline, CDR1 is MNHNS and CDR2 SASEGT. The CDR3 has 16 residues. V lost 3 bases to trimming and J lost 8 bases; unmatched junction nucleotides: 12. The CDR3 DNA reads as TGTGCCAGCAGTGATGGCAGCGGGAGGCCCTTGGGTACGCAGTATTTT. Amino acids: CASSDGSGRPLGTQYF.

This clonotype was picked up one time. The chain employs TRBV20-1 and TRBJ2-5; TRBD2 might be the D (5 bases). Germline CDR1 DFQATT, CDR2 SNEGSKA (reference sequence). This CDR3 has 15 amino acids. Trimming left V 2 bases short and J 0 bases short, with 13 bases between. DNA of the CDR3: TGCAGTGCTAGATCCTCTCCGGGATACCAAGAGACCCAGTACTTC. Its protein is CSARSSPGYQETQYF.

This clonotype was recorded many times. The rearrangement joins TRBV2 to TRBJ2-1; TRBD1 is a possible D gene (6 bases). This CDR3 has 15 amino acids. Trimming pared 1 base from V and 2 bases from J, leaving 9 bases between. Germline assignment: CDR1 SNHLY and CDR2 FYNNEI. The CDR3 loop reads CASSEGQGPYNEQFF. Written as DNA, the CDR3 is TGTGCCAGCAGTGAAGGGCAGGGGCCCTACAATGAGCAGTTCTTC. Full variable domain (rest looked up from reference TRBV2 and TRBJ2-1): EPEVTQTPSHQVTQMGQEVILRCVPISNHLYFYWYRQILGQKVEFLVSFYNNEISEKSEIFDDQFSVERPDGSNFTLKIRSTKLEDSAMYFCASSEGQGPYNEQFFGPGTRLTVL.

In this sample, this clonotype turned up many times. Here the CDR3 DNA reads TGCAGTGCTAGTTCAGGCAGGACTATAGACTACGAGCAGTACTTC. Protein: CSASSGRTIDYEQYF. The chain links TRBV20-1 to TRBJ2-7; D might be TRBD2 (6 bases). The CDR3 sequence is 15 residues long. Germline CDR1 and CDR2: DFQATT and SNEGSKA (reference sequence). V dropped 3 bases and J dropped 3 bases, with 18 bases sitting between them.

This clonotype has a count of ten or more. The rearrangement links TRBV12-3 or TRBV12-4 to TRBJ2-3; the match to TRBD2 covers 9 bases. V lost 2 bases and J lost 4; bases outside the gene matches: 7. This CDR3 spans 16 amino acids. The CDR3 is CASSLNGLASADTQYF. Here the CDR3 DNA reads TGTGCCAGCAGTTTAAATGGACTAGCGTCGGCAGATACGCAGTATTTT.

This clonotype has at least ten counts. The J gene is TRBJ1-2, the V gene TRBV2; TRBD1 agrees at 8 bases. J lost 8 bases, V lost 5 bases, and 10 bases had no gene match. In germline, CDR1 is SNHLY, CDR2 FYNNEI. The CDR3 has 14 amino acids. CDR3 in DNA: TGTGCCAGCAGTATTCGGACAGGGACGGGGGGCTACACCTTC. Amino acids: CASSIRTGTGGYTF.

The chain recombines TRBV28 with TRBJ1-3; D is ambiguous. CDR3 length: 18 residues. V was shortened by 2 bases and J by 4 bases, with 21 bases between the two germline ends. Per the germline V gene, CDR1 is MDHEN and CDR2 is SYDVKM. The CDR3 nucleotides are TGTGCCAGCAGTTTAGCCCCGACAAGAACTCTCTCCGGAAACACCATATATTTT. Residues: CASSLAPTRTLSGNTIYF. Full variable domain (remainder filled in from reference TRBV28 and TRBJ1-3): DVKVTQSSRYLVKRTGEKVFLECVQDMDHENMFWYRQDPGLGLRLIYFSYDVKMKEKGDIPEGYSVSREKKERFSLILESASTNQTSMYLCASSLAPTRTLSGNTIYFGEGSWLTVV.

This clonotype was counted many times. The chain recombines TRBV11-2 with TRBJ2-1, with D perhaps matching TRBD1 or TRBD2 (5 bases each). Per germline, CDR1 SGHAT and CDR2 FQNNGV. This CDR3 spans 15 amino acids. Trimming removed 4 bases from V and 3 bases from J, with 13 bases in between. CDR3 in amino acids: CASSSDRDGYNEQFF. In DNA, the CDR3 is TGTGCCAGCAGCTCCGACCGGGACGGCTACAATGAGCAGTTCTTC.

At least ten counts were recorded for this clonotype. The rearrangement uses TRBV28 and TRBJ1-5, with unresolved D. Trimming shortened V by 2 bases and J by 6 bases, and 5 bases separated the two germline ends. Germline CDR1 and CDR2: MDHEN and SYDVKM. This CDR3 contains 12 residues. The CDR3 nucleotides are TGTGCCAGCAGTTTAAAGGGTCAGCCCCAGCATTTT. Its protein product is CASSLKGQPQHF.

Ten or more counts support this clonotype. The J gene is TRBJ2-7, the V gene TRBV6-1, with TRBD2 as a possible D gene (5 bases). Trimming took off 5 bases at V and 2 bases at J, with 10 bases between the two ends. The CDR3 extends over 13 amino acids. Germline CDR1 is MNHNS and CDR2 is SASEGT. In DNA, the CDR3 is TGTGCCAGCAGTTACGACGGGACCTACGAGCAGTACTTC. Translated: CASSYDGTYEQYF.

This clonotype showed up many times. The chain is built from TRBV30 and TRBJ2-3, with D tentatively TRBD1 (5 bases). V lost 1 base and J 2 bases, leaving 13 bases between the germline ends. Per germline, CDR1 GTSNPN and CDR2 SVGIG (reference sequence). The CDR3 spans 15 residues. The CDR3 protein is CAWSGDSSLTDTQYF. As DNA, the CDR3 is TGTGCCTGGAGTGGTGACAGCAGCCTCACAGATACGCAGTATTTT.

This clonotype came up a few times. The chain employs TRBV6-1 and TRBJ2-7; D is possibly TRBD2 (6 bases). V was trimmed by 7 bases and J by 5 bases, leaving 18 bases between them. The CDR3 extends over 14 amino acids. The germline V gene encodes CDR1 MNHNS and CDR2 SASEGT. CDR3 nucleotide sequence: TGTGCCAGCACACCCCGCCCCCTAGCGAACGAGCAGTACTTC. This codes for CASTPRPLANEQYF.

This clonotype was recorded at least ten times. The gene calls are TRBV7-2 and TRBJ2-7, with no clear D. The CDR3 is 14 residues long. Between the trimmed V and J ends, which lost 0 bases and 5 bases, there was a span of 11 bases. Germline V CDR1 and CDR2: SGHTA, FQGNSA. In DNA form, the CDR3 reads TGTGCCAGCAGCTTAGCGCATGGGAATCACGAGCAGTACTTC. This gives the protein CASSLAHGNHEQYF.

This clonotype was seen more than once but under ten times. The rearrangement joins TRBV19 to TRBJ2-3; D is uncertain. Trimming pared 10 bases from V and 0 bases from J, leaving 17 bases between. The CDR3 has 15 amino acids. The germline V gene encodes CDR1 LNHDA and CDR2 SQIVND (reference sequence). CDR3 DNA: TGTGCCACCCACCCCCGGGCAACTAGCACAGATACGCAGTATTTT. Translating gives CATHPRATSTDTQYF. The variable domain in full, with the rest retrieved from reference TRBV19 and TRBJ2-3, is DGGITQSPKYLFRKEGQNVTLSCEQNLNHDAMYWYRQDPGQGLRLIYYSQIVNDFQKGDIAEGYSVSREKKESFPLTVTSAQKNPTAFYLCATHPRATSTDTQYFGPGTRLTVL.